Listed here are 31 T cell receptor beta chains from one sample, sequenced in a study of T cell responses to AZD1222 COVID-19 vaccine. Data came from immunoSEQ multiplex PCR; TCRdb stores just in-frame clones and leaves some out. The profile covers approximately 130,000 clones, with around 83% appearing a single time and around 3% taken by the ten largest. Material: peripheral blood, obtained 28 days after the second AZD1222 dose. Receptor source: an adult who received the AZD1222 COVID-19 vaccine.

The genes are TRBV13 and TRBJ2-7; 7 bases fit TRBD2. Unmatched junction bases numbered 5, after V lost 4 bases and J lost 2 bases. Germline V gene data show CDR1 as PRHDT and CDR2 as FYEKMQ (reference sequence). There are 14 residues in the CDR3. The CDR3: CASSSGGTAYEQYF. The CDR3 DNA follows: TGTGCCAGCAGCTCCGGGGGGACTGCCTACGAGCAGTACTTC.

The chain uses TRBV10-2 and TRBJ2-7; 10 bases are shared with TRBD2. Germline CDR1 and CDR2: WSHSY and SAAADI. V lost 6 bases and J lost 4; bases outside the gene matches: 6. The CDR3 is 14 amino acids. CDR3 sequence reads: CASSNPSGGYEQYF. DNA for the CDR3: TGCGCCAGCAGCAATCCTAGCGGGGGTTACGAGCAGTACTTC.

This clone was found once. V is TRBV2 and J is TRBJ1-6, with D possibly TRBD1 on 5 matching bases. Germline lookup yields CDR1 SNHLY and CDR2 FYNNEI. CDR3 size: 13 residues. Trimming left V 7 bases short and J 10 bases short, with 14 bases between. CDR3 DNA: TGTGCCAGCACCCCAGGGATTAGCTCACCCCTCCACTTT. It codes for CASTPGISSPLHF.

CDR3 DNA sequence: TGTGCCAGCAGCCGGGGCGGGGGGGCCTACAATGAGCAGTTCTTC. Protein product: CASSRGGGAYNEQFF. The chain has TRBV7-2 and TRBJ2-1, with TRBD2 matching 9 bases. The germline V gene has CDR1 SGHTA and CDR2 FQGNSA. The CDR3 runs 15 residues. The V gene end was trimmed by 5 bases and the J gene end by 2 bases; junction bases not matched to a gene: 4.

The chain combines TRBV12-3 or TRBV12-4 with TRBJ1-1; D is unclear. This CDR3 has 12 residues. The V end was cut by 3 bases, the J end by 5 bases, with 7 bases between. CDR3 DNA: TGTGCCAGCAGTTTTGCGGAGACTGAAGCTTTCTTT. It codes for CASSFAETEAFF.

This rearrangement joins TRBV20-1 to TRBJ1-4; D unclear. The V gene's germline CDR1 is DFQATT and CDR2 SNEGSKA (reference sequence). V was trimmed by 3 bases and J by 5 bases, leaving 10 bases between them. CDR3 length: 13 residues. CDR3 loop: CSASLDGNEKLFF. CDR3 bases: TGCAGTGCTAGTTTGGACGGAAATGAAAAACTGTTTTTT.

The rearrangement uses TRBV4-2 and TRBJ2-3; D unclear. CDR3 size: 11 residues. V shed 3 bases and J shed 5 bases, with 3 bases lying between them. CDR1 is LGHNA and CDR2 is YNFKEQ in the germline V gene. CDR3 DNA: TGTGCCAGCAGCCACGGAGATACGCAGTATTTT. Its translation: CASSHGDTQYF.

The chain has TRBV30 and TRBJ1-5; D ambiguous. CDR1 GTSNPN and CDR2 SVGIG come from the germline V gene (reference sequence). Trimming cost V 1 base and J 4 bases, with 14 bases left between them. This CDR3 has 15 residues. Here the CDR3 reads CAWSEGQVVNQPQHF. The CDR3 DNA reads as TGTGCCTGGAGTGAGGGCCAGGTCGTGAATCAGCCCCAGCATTTT.

Only one count was recorded for this clone. The J gene is TRBJ2-5, the V gene TRBV30; D is unclear. The CDR3 is made up of 13 amino acids. The V and J ends lost 0 bases and 2 bases respectively, with 7 bases between them. Germline lookup yields CDR1 GTSNPN and CDR2 SVGIG (reference sequence). The CDR3 loop reads CAWSVWGQETQYF. The CDR3 nucleotides are TGTGCCTGGAGTGTGTGGGGTCAAGAGACCCAGTACTTC. Full variable domain (missing parts from reference TRBV30 and TRBJ2-5): SQTIHQWPATLVQPVGSPLSLECTVEGTSNPNLYWYRQAAGRGLQLLFYSVGIGQISSEVPQNLSASRPQDRQFILSSKKLLLSDSGFYLCAWSVWGQETQYFGPGTRLLVL.

Only one count was recorded for this clone. The V and J genes are TRBV30 and TRBJ1-6; 10 bases agree with TRBD1. The trim removed 3 bases at V and 0 bases at J, leaving 5 bases unmatched. Germline CDR1 and CDR2: GTSNPN and SVGIG (reference sequence). This CDR3 has 17 amino acids. CDR3 DNA sequence: TGTGCCTGGAGCAGGACAGGGGGGAGCTCCTATAATTCACCCCTCCACTTT. Its translation: CAWSRTGGSSYNSPLHF.

The J gene is TRBJ2-5, the V gene TRBV29-1; 9 nucleotides line up with TRBD1. There are 13 residues in the CDR3. V was pared by 5 bases and J by 5 bases, with 6 bases of the junction left unmatched. The germline V gene has CDR1 SQVTM and CDR2 ANQGSEA. The CDR3 loop reads CSVRDRVRETQYF. The CDR3 DNA reads as TGCAGCGTTCGGGACAGGGTCCGGGAGACCCAGTACTTC.

The DNA for the CDR3 is TGTGCCAGCAGCCTGACAGGGGACGAGCAGTACTTC. The encoded protein is CASSLTGDEQYF. The J gene is TRBJ2-7, the V gene TRBV9; 8 nucleotides agree with TRBD1. CDR3 length equals 12 residues. V lost 4 bases, J lost 5 bases, and 2 bases stayed unmatched. Germline-derived CDR1 and CDR2 are SGDLS and YYNGEE.

This clone showed up just once. The rearrangement links TRBV10-1 to TRBJ2-3; D ambiguous. The V and J ends lost 8 bases and 3 bases respectively, with 9 bases between them. Germline V gene lookup returns CDR1 WNHNN and CDR2 SYGVQD (reference sequence). The CDR3 totals 12 residues. The CDR3 loop is CASRLQTDTQYF. The CDR3 region has the DNA TGCGCCAGCCGGCTGCAAACAGATACGCAGTATTTT.

The rearrangement links TRBV10-3 to TRBJ2-1; D remains unclear. The CDR3 is 13 residues long. Germline values: CDR1 ENHRY, CDR2 SYGVKD. Trimming took 7 bases from V and 2 from J, leaving 9 bases between them. CDR3 loop: CAITPGPYNEQFF. The CDR3 DNA reads as TGTGCCATCACCCCTGGTCCCTACAATGAGCAGTTCTTC.

The chain has TRBV14 and TRBJ2-7; perhaps D is TRBD1 or TRBD2 (5 bases each). V lost 8 bases and J 4 bases, leaving 18 bases between the germline ends. The germline CDR1 and CDR2 sequences are SGHDN and FVKESK. The CDR3 covers 14 residues. The CDR3 DNA follows: TGTGCCAGCGGGCCGGGACCGCTAACTTACGAGCAGTACTTC. Its protein product is CASGPGPLTYEQYF.

This clone was seen a few times. This chain connects TRBV6-5 to TRBJ2-3; no clear D gene. Germline lookup yields CDR1 MNHEY and CDR2 SVGAGI. Trimming removed 3 bases from V and 2 bases from J, with 6 bases in between. CDR3 length equals 13 residues. CDR3 protein: CASSYQNTDTQYF. For the CDR3, the DNA is TGTGCCAGCAGTTATCAAAACACAGATACGCAGTATTTT.

This chain uses TRBV10-3 with TRBJ1-5; 7 nucleotides line up with TRBD1. Looked up from germline, CDR1 is ENHRY and CDR2 is SYGVKD. The CDR3 sequence is 13 residues long. Trimming removed 6 bases from V and 3 bases from J; junction bases left unmatched: 2. CDR3 DNA sequence: TGTGCCATCAGGACAGGGTCCAATCAGCCCCAGCATTTT. Protein: CAIRTGSNQPQHF.

The chain uses TRBV14 and TRBJ1-4, with D possibly being TRBD1 (6 bases). CDR3 length: 17 residues. Trimming removed 0 bases from V and 6 bases from J, with 17 bases in between. Per germline, CDR1 SGHDN and CDR2 FVKESK. The CDR3 is CASSQDWGTSVDEKLFF. The CDR3 DNA sequence: TGTGCCAGCAGCCAAGACTGGGGGACATCGGTGGATGAAAAACTGTTTTTT.

The chain combines TRBV28 with TRBJ2-5; 10 positions agree with TRBD1. Germline V gives CDR1 MDHEN, CDR2 SYDVKM. V lost 5 bases and J lost 5; bases outside the gene matches: 2. This CDR3 is built from 13 residues. DNA of the CDR3: TGTGCCAGCAGTCCGACAGGGGGCGAGACCCAGTACTTC. Translation: CASSPTGGETQYF. Based on the CDR3 plus reference TRBV28 and TRBJ2-5, the full variable domain is DVKVTQSSRYLVKRTGEKVFLECVQDMDHENMFWYRQDPGLGLRLIYFSYDVKMKEKGDIPEGYSVSREKKERFSLILESASTNQTSMYLCASSPTGGETQYFGPGTRLLVL.

This chain joins TRBV7-9 and TRBJ1-1; D unresolved. The CDR3 is 14 residues long. Trimming stripped 5 bases from V and 1 base from J, with 11 bases between. CDR1 and CDR2 from the germline V gene are SEHNR and FQNEAQ (reference sequence). Written as DNA, the CDR3 is TGTGCCAGCAGCGACGGACTTACGAACACTGAAGCTTTCTTT. Its translation is CASSDGLTNTEAFF.

The chain carries TRBV5-1 and TRBJ1-5; maybe TRBD1 (6 bases). Looked up from germline, CDR1 is SGHRS and CDR2 is YFSETQ. V was shortened by 4 bases and J by 2 bases, with 10 bases between the two germline ends. The CDR3 totals 14 residues. The CDR3 DNA reads TGCGCCAGCAGCGTCGCAGGGGGCAATCAGCCCCAGCATTTT. Translating gives CASSVAGGNQPQHF.

The chain employs TRBV21-1 and TRBJ2-1; the D call in the table, TRBD2, was not verified against the DNA. TRBV21-1 is annotated as a pseudogene. The CDR3 is 15 amino acids. The DNA for the CDR3 is TGTGCCAGCAGCAAAGGACTAGCGTTATACAATGAGCAGTTCTTC. It codes for CASSKGLALYNEQFF.

The chain joins TRBV13 to TRBJ2-5, with D perhaps being TRBD1 or TRBD2 (6 bases each). Trimming pared 1 base from V and 4 bases from J, leaving 16 bases between. This CDR3 is 16 amino acids long. CDR1 is PRHDT and CDR2 is FYEKMQ in the germline V gene (reference sequence). CDR3 region: CASSLEGGRGGETQYF. As DNA, the CDR3 is TGTGCCAGCAGCTTAGAAGGGGGGCGAGGCGGAGAGACCCAGTACTTC.

V and J are TRBV27 and TRBJ1-5, with a weak D call TRBD1 (5 bases). CDR3 length: 15 residues. The V gene's germline CDR1 is MNHEY and CDR2 SMNVEV (reference sequence). Trimming took off 5 bases at V and 4 bases at J, with 15 bases between the two ends. The CDR3 DNA reads as TGTGCCAGCAGTCTCGACAGCCTAGCAAATCAGCCCCAGCATTTT. Translated: CASSLDSLANQPQHF.

The chain recombines TRBV11-2 with TRBJ2-1, with 13 bases lining up with TRBD2. The CDR3 consists of 18 residues. The V gene's germline CDR1 is SGHAT and CDR2 FQNNGV. Trimming cost V 5 bases and J 1 base; bases outside gene matches: 8. CDR3 sequence (DNA): TGTGCCAGCAGCCTTGGGACTAGCGGGGTTTGGTCCTACAATGAGCAGTTCTTC. This gives the protein CASSLGTSGVWSYNEQFF.

This clone was recorded a few times. The chain links TRBV19 to TRBJ2-7; 10 nucleotides line up with TRBD1. The germline V gene has CDR1 LNHDA and CDR2 SQIVND (reference sequence). The V and J ends lost 5 bases and 0 bases, in that order; junction bases with no gene match: 4. This CDR3 region has 15 residues. CDR3 protein: CASSPGTGASYEQYF. The CDR3 DNA reads as TGTGCCAGTAGTCCCGGGACAGGGGCCTCCTACGAGCAGTACTTC.

V gene TRBV15 combines with J gene TRBJ1-5; no clear D. Looked up from germline, CDR1 is LNHNV and CDR2 is YYDKDF (reference sequence). This CDR3 comprises 14 residues. Trimming pared 1 base from V and 3 bases from J, leaving 7 bases between. CDR3 protein: CATSRGVNNQPQHF. Written as DNA, the CDR3 is TGTGCCACCAGCAGAGGGGTAAACAATCAGCCCCAGCATTTT. The variable domain in full, completed from reference TRBV15 and TRBJ1-5, reads DAMVIQNPRYQVTQFGKPVTLSCSQTLNHNVMYWYQQKSSQAPKLLFHYYDKDFNNEADTPDNFQSRRPNTSFCFLDIRSPGLGDTAMYLCATSRGVNNQPQHFGDGTRLSIL.

The chain employs TRBV5-4 and TRBJ2-4; possibly TRBD1 for D (5 bases). V was shortened by 1 base and J by 7 bases, with 15 bases between the two germline ends. The CDR3 totals 15 residues. Per the germline V gene, CDR1 is SGHNT and CDR2 is YYREEE (reference sequence). Here the CDR3 reads CASSLRGNSPNIQYF. The CDR3 DNA sequence: TGTGCCAGCAGCTTGAGGGGTAACAGCCCGAACATTCAGTACTTC. The full variable domain, rest sourced from reference TRBV5-4 and TRBJ2-4, is ETGVTQSPTHLIKTRGQQVTLRCSSQSGHNTVSWYQQALGQGPQFIFQYYREEENGRGNFPPRFSGLQFPNYSSELNVNALELDDSALYLCASSLRGNSPNIQYFGAGTRLSVL.

The chain joins TRBV28 to TRBJ1-6; D call uncertain. Per the germline V gene, CDR1 is MDHEN and CDR2 is SYDVKM. The CDR3 loop spans 15 amino acids. Between the trimmed V and J ends, which lost 6 bases and 10 bases, there was a span of 19 bases. The CDR3 region is CASSGGPGSGSPLHF. CDR3 DNA: TGTGCCAGCAGCGGCGGGCCTGGGAGCGGATCACCCCTCCACTTT.

The chain has TRBV20-1 and TRBJ1-5, with D uncertain. CDR1 is DFQATT, CDR2 SNEGSKA, per germline (reference sequence). This CDR3 spans 15 amino acids. The V and J ends lost 3 bases and 8 bases respectively, with 20 bases between them. The CDR3 nucleotides read TGCAGTGCTAGTTTGGGCTTGAGCAATGAGGAGCCCCAGCATTTT. Amino acids: CSASLGLSNEEPQHF.

The chain employs TRBV28 and TRBJ2-5; D is unresolved. Germline CDR1 MDHEN, CDR2 SYDVKM. Trimming took 7 bases from V and 0 from J, leaving 12 bases between them. This CDR3 is built from 14 residues. The CDR3 bases are TGTGCCAGCACCGCAGGACGGAACCAAGAGACCCAGTACTTC. Protein sequence: CASTAGRNQETQYF. The complete variable domain, with remaining parts taken from reference TRBV28 and TRBJ2-5, reads DVKVTQSSRYLVKRTGEKVFLECVQDMDHENMFWYRQDPGLGLRLIYFSYDVKMKEKGDIPEGYSVSREKKERFSLILESASTNQTSMYLCASTAGRNQETQYFGPGTRLLVL.